This TCR beta chain was identified during a study of cytomegalovirus exposure and HLA in healthy donors. Findings and caveats of the study: CMV serostatus was the only immune exposure information that was available.

CDR3 length equals 14 residues. Germline values: CDR1 SGHVS, CDR2 FNYEAQ. The ends lost 5 bases at V and 3 bases at J; junction bases unmatched: 7. PCR involved 60 Vbeta and 13 Jbeta primers. The data were produced by immunoSEQ multiplex PCR, yet TCRdb's version contains in-frame clones alone and is incomplete. In the table there are roughly 68,000 clones, approximately 77% of which are singletons. Healthy bone marrow donors supplied every sample. About this clone: Its antigen is as yet unknown. The same CDR3 can be traced to other DNA sequences in this sample.

The V gene is TRBV7-6, the J gene TRBJ2-7; 7 nucleotides match TRBD2. The receptor's source is a woman aged 25 to 45 in good health and CMV-seropositive. Sequenced material: PBMCs. In DNA form, the CDR3 reads TGTGCCAGCAGCCCGAAGCGGGACGGCTACGAGCAGTACTTC. This encodes CASSPKRDGYEQYF.